This entry is about one TCR beta chain. The CDR3 extends over 14 amino acids. V lost 5 bases and J lost 8, with 18 bases in between. The germline CDR1 and CDR2 sequences are MNHEY and SMNVEV (reference sequence). The PCR used 60 Vbeta and 13 Jbeta primers. Assay: immunoSEQ multiplex PCR; the TCRdb copy retains only in-frame clones and omits some. This table has 100,000 to 150,000 clones, roughly a tenth appearing once. This entry is derived from a study of cytomegalovirus exposure and HLA in healthy donors. This TCR came from a woman younger than 35 in good health and CMV-seropositive. The sample consisted of PBMCs. This sequence joins TRBV27 and TRBJ1-2; D perhaps matches TRBD1 (5 bases). The CDR3 region has the DNA TGTGCCAGCAGTCCGGGACTGGTCGAGGAAGGCTACACCTTC. Translated: CASSPGLVEEGYTF.